The clone carrying this T cell receptor (beta chain) was detected many times. Its specificity is unknown. The study amplified TCR beta CDR3 regions using RNA transcripts. An initial RT-PCR round employing HTBI primers preceded a second-round multiplex PCR. TCRdb reprocessed the multiplex PCR reads with MiXCR, giving one entry per CDR3 protein. The table lists over 150,000 distinct CDR3 sequences, 30% to 45% of them singletons, with under 6.5% in the top ten. V was pared by 3 bases and J by 5 bases, with 10 bases between. The CDR3 consists of 12 residues. CDR1 is SQVTM and CDR2 is ANQGSEA in the germline V gene. This sample was included in a study of Graves' ophthalmopathy and Graves' hyperthyroidism. General study results and limits: Most thyroid clonotypes expanded beyond 0.001 frequency were also found in blood.

Each diagnosis was determined on the basis of clinical symptoms, serum thyroxine, TRAb, thyroid ultrasound and orbital computed tomography. This clonotype originated in a woman aged 40 to 55 with Graves' ophthalmopathy. The sequencing sample was made of peripheral blood. The chain joins TRBV29-1 to TRBJ2-5, with D unresolved. CDR3 in DNA: TGCAGCGTTGATACGGGTTCGGAGACCCAGTACTTC. The encoded protein is CSVDTGSETQYF.